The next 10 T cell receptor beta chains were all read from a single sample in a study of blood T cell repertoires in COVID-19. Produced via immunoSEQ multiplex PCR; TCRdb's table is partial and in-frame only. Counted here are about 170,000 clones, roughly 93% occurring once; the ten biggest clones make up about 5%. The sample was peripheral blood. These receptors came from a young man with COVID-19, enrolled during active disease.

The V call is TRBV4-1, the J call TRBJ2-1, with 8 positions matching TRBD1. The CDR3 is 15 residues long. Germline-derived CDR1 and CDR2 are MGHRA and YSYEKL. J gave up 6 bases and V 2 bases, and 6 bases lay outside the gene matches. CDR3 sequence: CASSQQGASVNEQFF. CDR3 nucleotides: TGCGCCAGCAGCCAACAGGGGGCGAGCGTCAATGAGCAGTTCTTC.

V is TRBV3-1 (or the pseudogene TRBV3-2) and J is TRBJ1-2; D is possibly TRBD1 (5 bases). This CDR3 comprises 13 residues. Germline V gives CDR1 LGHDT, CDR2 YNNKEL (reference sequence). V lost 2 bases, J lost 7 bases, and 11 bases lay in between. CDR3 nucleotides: TGTGCCAGCAGCCAATCCAGGGAGGGTGGCTACACCTTC. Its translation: CASSQSREGGYTF.

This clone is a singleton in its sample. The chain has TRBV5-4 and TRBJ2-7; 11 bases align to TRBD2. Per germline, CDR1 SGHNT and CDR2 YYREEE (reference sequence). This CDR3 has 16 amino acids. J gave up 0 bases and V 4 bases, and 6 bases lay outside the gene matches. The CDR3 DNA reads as TGTGCCAGCAGCGGGACTAGCGGTAAAAGCTCCTACGAGCAGTACTTC. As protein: CASSGTSGKSSYEQYF.

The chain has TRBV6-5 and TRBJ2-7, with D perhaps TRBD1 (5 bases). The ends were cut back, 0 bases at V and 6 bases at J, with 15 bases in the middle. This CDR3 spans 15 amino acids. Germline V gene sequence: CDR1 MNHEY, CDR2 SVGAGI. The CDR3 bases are TGTGCCAGCAGTTACTCGTTCAGGGCAGTTAGCGAGCAGTACTTC. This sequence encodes CASSYSFRAVSEQYF.

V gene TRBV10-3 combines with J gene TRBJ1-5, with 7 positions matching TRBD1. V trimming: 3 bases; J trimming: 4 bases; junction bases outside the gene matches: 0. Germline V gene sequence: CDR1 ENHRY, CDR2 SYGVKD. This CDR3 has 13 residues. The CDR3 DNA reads TGTGCCATCAGTGAACAGGGGAATCAGCCCCAGCATTTT. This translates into CAISEQGNQPQHF.

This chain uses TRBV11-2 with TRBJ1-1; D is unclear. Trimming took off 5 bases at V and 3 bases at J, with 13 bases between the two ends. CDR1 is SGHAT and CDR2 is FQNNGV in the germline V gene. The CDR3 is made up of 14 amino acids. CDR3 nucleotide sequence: TGTGCCAGCAGCCCGGCGTCTCGGGACACTGAAGCTTTCTTT. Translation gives CASSPASRDTEAFF.

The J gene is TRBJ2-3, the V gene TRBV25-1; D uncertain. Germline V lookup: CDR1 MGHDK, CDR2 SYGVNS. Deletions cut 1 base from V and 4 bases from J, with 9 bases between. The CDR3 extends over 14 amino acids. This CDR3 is CASSELPRPDTQYF. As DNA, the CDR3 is TGTGCCAGCAGTGAATTGCCTAGACCAGATACGCAGTATTTT.

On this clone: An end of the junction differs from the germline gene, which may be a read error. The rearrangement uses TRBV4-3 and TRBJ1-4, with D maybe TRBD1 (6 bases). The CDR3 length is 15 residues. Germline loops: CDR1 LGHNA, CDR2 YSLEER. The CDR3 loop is CASSQEGAWGEKLLF. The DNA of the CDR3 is TGCGCCAGCAGCCAAGAGGGGGCCTGGGGAGAAAAACTGCTTTTT.

For the CDR3, the DNA is TGTGCCAGCAGTTCAGGGGGATTATCTATTTCCTACGAGCAGTACTTC. It codes for CASSSGGLSISYEQYF. The chain carries TRBV6-5 and TRBJ2-7; TRBD1 matches 7 bases. CDR1 MNHEY and CDR2 SVGAGI come from the germline V gene. Unmatched junction bases numbered 10, after V lost 4 bases and J lost 1 base. The CDR3 contains 16 residues.

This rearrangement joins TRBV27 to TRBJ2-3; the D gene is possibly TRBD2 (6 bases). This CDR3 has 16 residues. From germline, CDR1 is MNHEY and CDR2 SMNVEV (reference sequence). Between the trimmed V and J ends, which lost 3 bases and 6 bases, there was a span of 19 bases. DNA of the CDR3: TGTGCCAGCAGTTTCTCCGGGAGTGGGGTTTTGGATACGCAGTATTTT. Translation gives CASSFSGSGVLDTQYF.